This T cell receptor (beta chain) was identified during a study of regulatory T cells in long-lasting Graves disease. Building of the TCR beta libraries involved iRepertoire HTBI primers and Arm-PCR of CDR3 regions. TCRdb fed the multiplex PCR reads into MiXCR, producing one record per CDR3 protein. The sample has over 500,000 distinct CDR3 sequences, approximately 16% seen once; the top ten hold about 11%. This clonotype was counted many times. Time point in this sample: newly diagnosed GD, antithyroid drugs for less than 3 months. RNA extracted from PBMCs served as the sequencing template. J was trimmed by 0 bases and V by 3 bases; bases with no gene match: 18. Germline lookup yields CDR1 MDHEN and CDR2 SYDVKM. CDR3 length equals 21 residues. The same data also went into a second study, on T cells in Graves' hyperthyroidism and ophthalmopathy.

The sequenced sample was peripheral blood mononuclear cells (PBMCs), obtained at new diagnosis, from a patient treated with antithyroid drugs. J is TRBJ2-1 and V is TRBV28; TRBD2 agrees at 9 bases. This receptor was taken from a man between 18 and 29 years old with Graves disease. CDR3 DNA: TGTGCCAGCAGTTTGGGGGTTTATTTTTCTAGCGGGACGAGCTCCTACAATGAGCAGTTCTTC. Translating it yields CASSLGVYFSSGTSSYNEQFF. Variable domain in full (rest from reference TRBV28 and TRBJ2-1): DVKVTQSSRYLVKRTGEKVFLECVQDMDHENMFWYRQDPGLGLRLIYFSYDVKMKEKGDIPEGYSVSREKKERFSLILESASTNQTSMYLCASSLGVYFSSGTSSYNEQFFGPGTRLTVL.